A single sample gave rise to the 32 T cell receptor beta chains below, sequenced in a study of CD8+ T cells in alopecia areata (dated by TCRdb to between 2017 and 2018). This specimen's time point label, per the study, means: baseline before oral tofacitinib. The protocol used for the library was the immunoSEQ multiplex PCR assay. RNA was extracted from all samples and reverse transcribed into cDNA, which served as template for TCR sequencing. TCRdb retrieved this table from immuneACCESS and kept in-frame rearrangements only. Not all clones are present; in checked studies, unresolved V genes account for under half, and no reason is known for the remainder. The table for this sample lists 70,000 or so clones; roughly 60% of them were counted only once. Jointly, the top ten make up approximately 17% of the sample. Sequences were derived from CD8+ T cells sorted from blood, sampled at week 0. Every receptor here comes from a human donor with alopecia areata.

The V call is TRBV14, the J call TRBJ2-1; 9 positions agree with TRBD1. CDR3 size: 16 residues. In germline, CDR1 is SGHDN, CDR2 FVKESK. After removal of 3 bases from V and 4 bases from J, the junction contained 7 bases not matched to a gene. For the CDR3, the DNA is TGTGCCAGCAGCCACCCCGGGGACAGGGTATACAATGAGCAGTTCTTC. This gives the protein CASSHPGDRVYNEQFF.

The rearrangement links TRBV2 to TRBJ2-7; 10 bases align to TRBD2. Per the germline V gene, CDR1 is SNHLY and CDR2 is FYNNEI. With V trimmed by 2 bases and J by 2 bases, 3 bases remained unmatched. This CDR3 region has 15 residues. The CDR3 DNA reads TGTGCCAGCAGTGAAATGGGACTAGCGACCTACGAGCAGTACTTC. Residues: CASSEMGLATYEQYF.

The rearrangement uses TRBV6-4 and TRBJ1-6; D unresolved. Germline assignment: CDR1 MRHNA and CDR2 SNTAGT. The CDR3 loop spans 12 amino acids. The germline V and J ends were trimmed by 3 bases and 7 bases, with 4 bases remaining between them. The CDR3 DNA follows: TGTGCCAGCAGTGAGGGGAATTCACCCCTCCACTTT. Its protein is CASSEGNSPLHF.

This clone was seen more than once but under ten times. The chain links TRBV7-9 to TRBJ2-1; D gene unclear. CDR3 length equals 12 residues. Germline CDR1 and CDR2: SEHNR and FQNEAQ (reference sequence). V dropped 1 base and J dropped 7 bases, with 5 bases sitting between them. The CDR3 DNA sequence: TGTGCCAGCAGCTTAGATAGAAATGAGCAGTTCTTC. Translating gives CASSLDRNEQFF.

This chain connects TRBV29-1 to TRBJ2-7; D is uncertain. Germline CDR1 and CDR2: SQVTM and ANQGSEA. The ends were cut back, 7 bases at V and 2 bases at J, with 9 bases in the middle. The CDR3 is 11 residues long. CDR3 loop: CSARVTYEQYF. The CDR3 DNA sequence: TGCAGCGCCCGCGTGACCTACGAGCAGTACTTC.

This clone was seen more than once but under ten times. The rearrangement joins TRBV30 to TRBJ2-1; 10 positions match TRBD1. Looked up from germline, CDR1 is GTSNPN and CDR2 is SVGIG (reference sequence). The CDR3 is made up of 14 amino acids. The V segment lost 5 bases and the J segment 2 bases; nucleotides outside the gene matches: 3. The CDR3 region has the DNA TGTGCCTGGGGGGGGACAGGGGCCTACAATGAGCAGTTCTTC. Translating gives CAWGGTGAYNEQFF.

The rearrangement joins TRBV29-1 to TRBJ2-1; D is possibly TRBD2 (6 bases). Trimming removed 5 bases at V and 15 bases at J, with 17 bases between. The CDR3 totals 11 residues. CDR1 and CDR2 from the germline V gene are SQVTM and ANQGSEA. DNA for the CDR3: TGCAGCGTTAAGGAGGGTCTGAACGCGTTCTTC. It encodes CSVKEGLNAFF.

The genes are TRBV4-1 and TRBJ1-3; D gene unclear. The CDR3 has 14 residues. V gave up 4 bases and J gave up 3 bases, with 10 bases separating them. Germline V gives CDR1 MGHRA, CDR2 YSYEKL. The CDR3 is CASSLDGVGNTIYF. CDR3 nucleotide sequence: TGCGCCAGCAGCCTAGACGGGGTTGGAAACACCATATATTTT.

The rearrangement joins TRBV5-1 to TRBJ2-1, with 7 bases aligning to TRBD1. Per germline, CDR1 SGHRS and CDR2 YFSETQ. V was clipped by 1 base and J by 7 bases; unmatched bases: 2. The length of the CDR3 is 13 residues. As DNA, the CDR3 is TGCGCCAGCAGCTTGATGACAGGGAATGAGCAGTTCTTC. It is translated as CASSLMTGNEQFF.

This rearrangement joins TRBV5-5 to TRBJ2-5; D call uncertain. This CDR3 contains 13 residues. Per the germline V gene, CDR1 is SGHKS and CDR2 is YYEKEE (reference sequence). V was trimmed by 2 bases and J by 1 base, leaving 6 bases between them. As DNA, the CDR3 is TGTGCCAGCAGCTTTGACTTCCAAGAGACCCAGTACTTC. Residues: CASSFDFQETQYF. Complete variable domain (other parts from reference TRBV5-5 and TRBJ2-5): DAGVTQSPTHLIKTRGQQVTLRCSPISGHKSVSWYQQVLGQGPQFIFQYYEKEERGRGNFPDRFSARQFPNYSSELNVNALLLGDSALYLCASSFDFQETQYFGPGTRLLVL.

Details on this clone: Relative to the germline gene, one junction end is altered; a read error may explain this. The chain has TRBV4-3 and TRBJ2-3; D gene unclear. CDR1 and CDR2 (germline): LGHNA, YSLEER. CDR3 length equals 15 residues. The CDR3 is CASSQEGHSRDTQYF. The DNA of the CDR3 is TGCGCCAGCAGCCAAGAAGGGCACAGCAGAGATACGCAGTATTTT.

This clone has more than one count but fewer than ten. The chain links TRBV2 to TRBJ2-2; D is unclear. The ends were cut back, 4 bases at V and 5 bases at J, with 5 bases in the middle. Germline V gene sequence: CDR1 SNHLY, CDR2 FYNNEI. The CDR3 covers 12 residues. The CDR3 nucleotides read TGTGCCAGCAGTGCAGTAACCGGGGAGCTGTTTTTT. Translated: CASSAVTGELFF. The variable domain in full, with the rest retrieved from reference TRBV2 and TRBJ2-2, is EPEVTQTPSHQVTQMGQEVILRCVPISNHLYFYWYRQILGQKVEFLVSFYNNEISEKSEIFDDQFSVERPDGSNFTLKIRSTKLEDSAMYFCASSAVTGELFFGEGSRLTVL.

The chain couples TRBV6-5 to TRBJ2-1; TRBD1 matches 8 bases. The CDR3 spans 13 residues. V lost 6 bases, J lost 7 bases, and 5 bases stayed unmatched. Looked up from germline, CDR1 is MNHEY and CDR2 is SVGAGI. CDR3 region: CASRQQGENEQFF. The CDR3 nucleotides are TGTGCCAGCAGACAACAGGGGGAAAATGAGCAGTTCTTC.

The CDR3 DNA follows: TGTGCCACCCAGAGCTCTCGACAGGGGGCCTATGGCTACACCTTC. Translation gives CATQSSRQGAYGYTF. This rearrangement joins TRBV15 to TRBJ1-2; 10 positions match TRBD1. Germline CDR1 and CDR2: LNHNV and YYDKDF (reference sequence). The CDR3 spans 15 residues. The V segment lost 8 bases and the J segment 4 bases; nucleotides outside the gene matches: 10.

J is TRBJ2-1 and V is TRBV7-9; TRBD2 matches at 13 bases. CDR3 length: 16 amino acids. The V and J ends lost 5 bases and 9 bases, in that order; junction bases with no gene match: 10. Germline-derived CDR1 and CDR2 are SEHNR and FQNEAQ (reference sequence). CDR3 in DNA: TGTGCCAGCAGCGTATGGGGACTAGCGGGGCTCACTGAGCAGTTCTTC. Protein product: CASSVWGLAGLTEQFF. The full variable domain, completed using reference TRBV7-9 and TRBJ2-1, is DTGVSQNPRHKITKRGQNVTFRCDPISEHNRLYWYRQTLGQGPEFLTYFQNEAQLEKSRLLSDRFSAERPKGSFSTLEIQRTEQGDSAMYLCASSVWGLAGLTEQFFGPGTRLTVL.

With respect to this clone: This likely reflects a read error, since a far larger clone is one base away. The chain is built from TRBV11-2 and TRBJ2-7, with 13 bases identical to TRBD2. The CDR3 is 15 amino acids. Germline-derived CDR1 and CDR2 are SGHAT and FQNNGV. Germline trimming cut 5 bases from V and 6 bases from J; bases unmatched to any gene: 7. This chain's CDR3 is CASSEGLAGPCEQYF. CDR3 nucleotides: TGTGCCAGCAGCGAGGGACTAGCGGGACCCTGCGAGCAGTACTTC. Variable domain in full (rest from reference TRBV11-2 and TRBJ2-7): EAGVAQSPRYKIIEKRQSVAFWCNPISGHATLYWYQQILGQGPKLLIQFQNNGVVDDSQLPKDRFSAERLKGVDSTLKIQPAKLEDSAVYLCASSEGLAGPCEQYFGPGTRLTVT.

The chain uses TRBV11-2 and TRBJ1-4; no firm D call. The ends were cut back, 5 bases at V and 6 bases at J, with 22 bases in the middle. The CDR3 runs to 17 residues. The V gene's germline CDR1 is SGHAT and CDR2 FQNNGV. This CDR3 is CASSPRVLNSIYEKLFF. CDR3 DNA: TGTGCCAGCAGCCCCCGGGTCCTCAATTCTATCTATGAAAAACTGTTTTTT. The complete variable domain, with remaining parts taken from reference TRBV11-2 and TRBJ1-4, reads EAGVAQSPRYKIIEKRQSVAFWCNPISGHATLYWYQQILGQGPKLLIQFQNNGVVDDSQLPKDRFSAERLKGVDSTLKIQPAKLEDSAVYLCASSPRVLNSIYEKLFFGSGTQLSVL.

The chain is built from TRBV6-5 and TRBJ2-5; 8 bases are shared with TRBD2. Germline loops: CDR1 MNHEY, CDR2 SVGAGI. The J segment lost 2 bases and the V segment lost 2 bases, leaving 4 bases of the junction unmatched. CDR3 length equals 15 residues. CDR3 DNA: TGTGCCAGCAGTTACGGCGCGGGGGGACAAGAGACCCAGTACTTC. Translation gives CASSYGAGGQETQYF.

The chain joins TRBV28 to TRBJ2-3, with D perhaps matching TRBD1 or TRBD2 (5 bases each). Between the trimmed V and J ends, which lost 1 base and 4 bases, there was a span of 9 bases. The CDR3 is made up of 14 amino acids. Germline loops: CDR1 MDHEN, CDR2 SYDVKM. The CDR3 DNA is TGTGCCAGCAGTTTATCGAGGGGCGCAGATACGCAGTATTTT. Amino acids: CASSLSRGADTQYF.

This clone was detected only a few times. The chain carries TRBV5-1 and TRBJ2-6; the D call may be TRBD1 or TRBD2 (5 bases each). Trimming left V 6 bases short and J 0 bases short, with 13 bases between. Germline V CDR1 and CDR2: SGHRS, YFSETQ. The CDR3 consists of 16 residues. The CDR3 DNA is TGCGCCAGCAAACCCACGGGGACCTCTGGGGCCAACGTCCTGACTTTC. Translated, it gives CASKPTGTSGANVLTF.

The chain carries TRBV7-8 and TRBJ2-5; D possibly corresponds to TRBD2 (6 bases). Trimming took 5 bases from V and 2 from J, leaving 15 bases between them. The CDR3 sequence is 15 residues long. Germline V CDR1 and CDR2: SGHVS, FQNEAQ. The CDR3 DNA reads as TGTGCCAGCAGCGACTGGGACTCATATCAAGAGACCCAGTACTTC. The encoded protein is CASSDWDSYQETQYF.

The gene calls are TRBV27 and TRBJ1-1; D is unclear. CDR3 length: 15 amino acids. Per germline, CDR1 MNHEY and CDR2 SMNVEV (reference sequence). Trimming removed 4 bases at V and 5 bases at J, with 17 bases between. CDR3 coding DNA: TGTGCCAGCAGTTCCCTGATAGGGCGTTGGACTGAAGCTTTCTTT. It codes for CASSSLIGRWTEAFF.

CDR3 coding DNA: TGCGCCAGCAGCCAAGGGACAGGGGAGAACTACGAGCAGTACTTC. As protein: CASSQGTGENYEQYF. This chain uses TRBV4-1 with TRBJ2-7, with TRBD1 matching 9 bases. Germline CDR1 and CDR2: MGHRA and YSYEKL. V shed 1 base and J 3 bases; nucleotides not matched to a gene: 4. The CDR3 has 15 amino acids.

DNA for the CDR3: TGTGCCAGTAGTACCGGGGTTAGCAATCAGCCCCAGCATTTT. It is translated as CASSTGVSNQPQHF. The chain carries TRBV19 and TRBJ1-5; D unresolved. There are 14 residues in the CDR3. Trimming stripped 4 bases from V and 0 bases from J, with 7 bases between. Germline CDR1 is LNHDA and CDR2 is SQIVND (reference sequence). Filled out from reference TRBV19 and TRBJ1-5, the complete variable domain reads DGGITQSPKYLFRKEGQNVTLSCEQNLNHDAMYWYRQDPGQGLRLIYYSQIVNDFQKGDIAEGYSVSREKKESFPLTVTSAQKNPTAFYLCASSTGVSNQPQHFGDGTRLSIL.

DNA of the CDR3: TGCAGCGTTGAAGGGGACAGCGCCTACGAGCAGTACTTC. Encoded protein: CSVEGDSAYEQYF. V usage is TRBV29-1 and J usage is TRBJ2-7, with 7 bases fitting TRBD1. Germline values: CDR1 SQVTM, CDR2 ANQGSEA. V lost 1 base and J lost 2; bases outside the gene matches: 2. The CDR3 sequence is 13 residues long.

The rearrangement joins TRBV7-9 to TRBJ2-7; perhaps TRBD1 as D (5 bases). This CDR3 region has 14 residues. CDR1 and CDR2 (germline): SEHNR, FQNEAQ (reference sequence). The V end was cut by 1 base, the J end by 2 bases, with 9 bases between. CDR3 bases: TGTGCCAGCAGCTTAGACAGGACCCCCTACGAGCAGTACTTC. Translation gives CASSLDRTPYEQYF.

The rearrangement uses TRBV21-1 and TRBJ2-1; TRBD1 reflects the table's D call only, with no check against the DNA. TRBV21-1 is a recognized pseudogene. The CDR3 is 16 residues long. The CDR3 region is CASSKEDRGLNNEQFF. CDR3 in DNA: TGTGCCAGCAGCAAAGAGGACAGGGGGCTTAACAATGAGCAGTTCTTC.

The chain has TRBV28 and TRBJ1-1; D is ambiguous. Germline values: CDR1 MDHEN, CDR2 SYDVKM. The V and J ends lost 2 bases and 4 bases respectively, with 8 bases between them. The CDR3 spans 13 residues. In DNA form, the CDR3 reads TGTGCCAGCAGTTTAGGCAGTCCCACTGAAGCTTTCTTT. Amino acids: CASSLGSPTEAFF.

The V gene is TRBV7-9, the J gene TRBJ1-1, with 8 bases fitting TRBD1. The length of the CDR3 is 16 residues. V gave up 5 bases and J gave up 3 bases; unmatched junction bases: 11. The germline gives CDR1 SEHNR, CDR2 FQNEAQ (reference sequence). The CDR3 spells CASSPRGTGQHTEAFF. The DNA of the CDR3 is TGTGCCAGCAGCCCAAGGGGGACAGGACAGCACACTGAAGCTTTCTTT.

The chain uses TRBV27 and TRBJ2-2; D not certain. CDR1 MNHEY and CDR2 SMNVEV come from the germline V gene (reference sequence). The CDR3 has 13 residues. Trimming removed 6 bases at V and 8 bases at J, with 13 bases between. The CDR3 region is CASRASYEGELFF. The CDR3 DNA reads TGTGCCAGCAGGGCAAGCTACGAGGGGGAGCTGTTTTTT.

This clone was found once. The chain recombines TRBV6-5 with TRBJ2-1; 10 nucleotides match TRBD2. The CDR3 runs 13 residues. Germline V gene data show CDR1 as MNHEY and CDR2 as SVGAGI. Trimming took 6 bases from V and 8 from J; bases not matched to a gene: 4. In DNA form, the CDR3 reads TGTGCCAGCAGGCTAGCGGGAGCATATGAGCAGTTCTTC. It yields the protein CASRLAGAYEQFF.

The chain carries TRBV7-2 and TRBJ1-3; no firm D call. V lost 0 bases to trimming and J lost 1 base, with 4 bases between them. The CDR3 is 14 residues long. Germline values: CDR1 SGHTA, CDR2 FQGNSA. Here the CDR3 DNA reads TGTGCCAGCAGCTTAGCGGGGTCTGGAAACACCATATATTTT. It translates to CASSLAGSGNTIYF.